Below are 16 T cell receptor beta chains sequenced from a single sample in a study of neurological immune-mediated disorders. One entry per CDR3 protein, called by TCRdb with MiXCR from the 5' RACE reads. The sample carries approximately 51,000 distinct CDR3 sequences, about 3% recorded once. Sample: PBMCs. The receptors originated from a man aged 35-49 years with multiple sclerosis.

The table lists this clonotype with many counts. The CDR3 nucleotides read TGCAGTGCTCGTAGATCAGGGAGCAGCAATCAGCCCCAGCATTTT. This translates into CSARRSGSSNQPQHF. The chain links TRBV20-1 to TRBJ1-5; maybe TRBD1 (5 bases). The V end lost 5 bases, the J end lost 1 base, and 15 bases lay between the germline ends. Germline CDR1 and CDR2: DFQATT and SNEGSKA (reference sequence). This CDR3 region has 15 residues.

This clonotype was observed at least ten times. The rearrangement links TRBV12-3 or TRBV12-4 to TRBJ2-2; D gene ambiguous. CDR3 length: 16 amino acids. V was pared by 0 bases and J by 7 bases, with 15 bases between. The chain's CDR3 is CASSLALPSTGGELFF. The CDR3 DNA is TGTGCCAGCAGTTTAGCGCTCCCATCGACGGGCGGGGAGCTGTTTTTT.

The table lists this clonotype with many counts. V and J are TRBV4-1 and TRBJ1-2, with no clear D. Trimming cost V 3 bases and J 0 bases, with 11 bases left between them. Per the germline V gene, CDR1 is MGHRA and CDR2 is YSYEKL. This CDR3 comprises 15 residues. This CDR3 is CASSQEEPSNYGYTF. The CDR3 DNA reads TGCGCCAGCAGCCAGGAAGAACCCTCTAACTATGGCTACACCTTC.

This clonotype showed up many times. As DNA, the CDR3 is TGTGCCAGCGCCCTGCCTAGCGGGGGTATCGATGAGCAGTTCTTC. This gives the protein CASALPSGGIDEQFF. The chain employs TRBV12-3 or TRBV12-4 and TRBJ2-1; 10 nucleotides line up with TRBD2. Unmatched junction bases numbered 12, after V lost 8 bases and J lost 8 bases. CDR3 length equals 15 residues.

At least ten counts were recorded for this clonotype. The V call is TRBV20-1, the J call TRBJ2-7; D gene unclear. Germline CDR1 DFQATT, CDR2 SNEGSKA (reference sequence). This CDR3 is built from 13 residues. V was clipped by 0 bases and J by 7 bases, with 13 bases between them. The CDR3 DNA reads TGCAGTGCTAGAGATGTGGGCCTTTGGGAGCAGTACTTC. Amino acids: CSARDVGLWEQYF.

There are many counts of this clonotype. V usage is TRBV29-1 and J usage is TRBJ2-3; D is perhaps TRBD2 (5 bases). The germline CDR1 and CDR2 sequences are SQVTM and ANQGSEA. The V and J ends lost 6 bases and 2 bases respectively, with 18 bases between them. This CDR3 has 15 residues. This chain's CDR3 is CSVALGAGPTDTQYF. The CDR3 DNA is TGCAGCGTGGCCCTAGGTGCGGGCCCCACAGATACGCAGTATTTT.

This clonotype was counted at least ten times. This rearrangement joins TRBV11-2 to TRBJ1-1; D is unclear. The V gene's germline CDR1 is SGHAT and CDR2 FQNNGV. The CDR3 covers 14 residues. V was trimmed by 5 bases and J by 3 bases, leaving 13 bases between them. CDR3 DNA: TGTGCCAGCAGCCCGGGAGTTCGGGACACTGAAGCTTTCTTT. Its translation: CASSPGVRDTEAFF.

This clonotype was seen at least ten times. The chain links TRBV2 to TRBJ2-7; no reliable D call. Germline lookup yields CDR1 SNHLY and CDR2 FYNNEI. The CDR3 consists of 12 residues. Trimming stripped 5 bases from V and 4 bases from J, with 9 bases between. The CDR3 here is CASSSQNYEQYF. The CDR3 bases are TGTGCCAGCAGTTCCCAGAATTACGAGCAGTACTTC.

This clonotype occurred many times. The chain uses TRBV3-1 and TRBJ1-2; no clear D gene. The CDR3 length is 14 residues. V lost 1 base and J 7 bases, leaving 13 bases between the germline ends. Germline V lookup: CDR1 LGHDT, CDR2 YNNKEL (reference sequence). The CDR3 is CASSQVIKGAGYTF. The CDR3 nucleotides read TGTGCCAGCAGCCAAGTTATCAAGGGCGCTGGCTACACCTTC.

In its sample, this clonotype was seen many times. The rearrangement links TRBV15 to TRBJ2-5, with D maybe TRBD1 (6 bases). V was cut by 5 bases and J by 5 bases, with 21 bases left in between. The CDR3 runs 16 residues. CDR1 and CDR2 (germline): LNHNV, YYDKDF (reference sequence). The CDR3 region has the DNA TGTGCCACCAGCTTTCCAAACCGTGGGGGCCAGGAGACCCAGTACTTC. This codes for CATSFPNRGGQETQYF.

In its sample, this clonotype was seen a few times. This sequence joins TRBV11-2 and TRBJ1-1; 9 bases are shared with TRBD1. The CDR3 extends over 16 amino acids. V was pared by 2 bases and J by 1 base, with 5 bases of the junction left unmatched. Per the germline V gene, CDR1 is SGHAT and CDR2 is FQNNGV. The CDR3 reads CASSLRTGAGNTEAFF. The CDR3 region has the DNA TGTGCCAGCAGCTTAAGGACAGGGGCCGGGAACACTGAAGCTTTCTTT.

Concerning this clonotype: It may be a read error: a sequence one base away is much more abundant. J is TRBJ1-1 and V is TRBV7-2; D possibly corresponds to TRBD1 (5 bases). Germline CDR1 reads SGHTA; CDR2 reads FQGNSA. The CDR3 totals 15 residues. Deletions cut 5 bases from V and 2 bases from J, with 15 bases between. The CDR3 nucleotides are TGTGCCAGCAGCATTCGACAGAGAACAAACACTGAAGCTTTCTTT. Translation gives CASSIRQRTNTEAFF.

Many counts were recorded for this clonotype. The rearrangement links TRBV7-6 to TRBJ2-2; D uncertain. The CDR3 has 14 residues. Germline V gene sequence: CDR1 SGHVS, CDR2 FNYEAQ. The V end lost 8 bases, the J end lost 0 bases, and 10 bases lay between the germline ends. CDR3 protein: CASADLANTGELFF. The DNA for the CDR3 is TGTGCCAGCGCAGACTTGGCGAACACCGGGGAGCTGTTTTTT.

This clonotype showed up many times. The chain has TRBV10-3 and TRBJ2-1; 15 bases align to TRBD2. The CDR3 sequence is 16 residues long. V was pared by 8 bases and J by 8 bases, with 10 bases of the junction left unmatched. The germline CDR1 and CDR2 sequences are ENHRY and SYGVKD. The CDR3 DNA sequence: TGTGCCATCTCCGAGGGGACTAGCGGGGGGTTGTATGAGCAGTTCTTC. Translation gives CAISEGTSGGLYEQFF.

This clonotype appeared many times. The J gene is TRBJ2-2, the V gene TRBV24-1; 12 bases map to TRBD2. The length of the CDR3 is 17 residues. The V segment lost 0 bases and the J segment 6 bases; nucleotides outside the gene matches: 4. CDR1 KGHDR and CDR2 SFDVKD come from the germline V gene. The CDR3 loop reads CATSDLASGGASGELFF. The CDR3 region has the DNA TGTGCCACCAGTGATTTGGCTAGCGGGGGGGCATCCGGGGAGCTGTTTTTT.

This clonotype was seen at least ten times. This chain uses TRBV5-5 with TRBJ2-3; D possibly matches TRBD1 or TRBD2 (5 bases each). Germline-derived CDR1 and CDR2 are SGHKS and YYEKEE (reference sequence). The CDR3 runs to 15 residues. The germline V and J ends were trimmed by 0 bases and 4 bases, with 12 bases remaining between them. CDR3 residues: CASSLEPGRPDTQYF. CDR3 DNA sequence: TGTGCCAGCAGCTTGGAGCCAGGGAGACCAGATACGCAGTATTTT.